This T cell receptor beta chain was captured by sequencing in a study of T cell clones after liver transplantation. As for the study in general: Patients counted as tolerant after at least one year off all immunosuppression, enzymes not exceeding twice normal. Study findings and constraints: The donor-reactive repertoire was only partly measurable in a couple of subjects, lacking donor cells.

V shed 4 bases, J shed 4 bases, and the junction held 7 bases outside the gene matches. The CDR3 extends over 14 amino acids. Looked up from germline, CDR1 is SGHRS and CDR2 is YFSETQ. The table came from immunoSEQ multiplex PCR; TCRdb's copy has only in-frame clones and leaves some out. There are around 78,000 clones in the sample; over 80% occur only once, and less than 3.5% lies in the top ten. Thawed unstimulated PBMCs were FACS-sorted by CD3, CD4 and CD8 into two populations. Remarks on this clone: Its antigen remains unidentified.

This material consisted of CD4+ T cells from blood, taken at the 22-month timepoint. The V and J genes are TRBV5-1 and TRBJ1-2; 7 bases match TRBD1. The receptor was isolated from a human patient who received a liver transplant. Some T cells may have originated in the graft donor. CDR3 protein: CASSERQGGYGYTF. In nucleotides, the CDR3 is TGCGCCAGCAGCGAACGACAGGGCGGCTATGGCTACACCTTC. Together with reference TRBV5-1 and TRBJ1-2, the CDR3 gives the full variable domain: KAGVTQTPRYLIKTRGQQVTLSCSPISGHRSVSWYQQTPGQGLQFLFEYFSETQRNKGNFPGRFSGRQFSNSRSEMNVSTLELGDSALYLCASSERQGGYGYTFGSGTRLTVV.